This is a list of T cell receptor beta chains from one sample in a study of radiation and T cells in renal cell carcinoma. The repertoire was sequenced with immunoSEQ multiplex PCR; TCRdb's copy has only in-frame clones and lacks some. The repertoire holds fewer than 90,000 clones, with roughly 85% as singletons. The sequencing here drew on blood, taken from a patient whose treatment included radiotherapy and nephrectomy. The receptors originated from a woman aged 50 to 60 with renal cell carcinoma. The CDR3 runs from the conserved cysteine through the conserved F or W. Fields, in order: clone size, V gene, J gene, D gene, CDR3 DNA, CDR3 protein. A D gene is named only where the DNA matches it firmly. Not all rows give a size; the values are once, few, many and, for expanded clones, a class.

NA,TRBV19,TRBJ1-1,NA,TGTGCCTCAAGCAGGCGGTCGGACACTGAAGCTTTCTTT,CASSRRSDTEAFF
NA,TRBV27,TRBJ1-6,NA,TGTGCCAGCAGTTTAGTGGGACTGACAAATTCACCCCTCCACTTT,CASSLVGLTNSPLHF
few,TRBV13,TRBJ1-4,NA,TGTGCCAGCAGCCACGCCAGAAGAGGGGAACTGTTTTTT,CASSHARRGELFF
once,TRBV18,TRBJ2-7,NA,TGTGCCAGCTCACCAATAGGGCAGAACTACGAGCAGTACTTC,CASSPIGQNYEQYF
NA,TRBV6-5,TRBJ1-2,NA,TGTGCCAGCAGTTACTCGGCCTGGGGGCAGGGCTACACCTTC,CASSYSAWGQGYTF
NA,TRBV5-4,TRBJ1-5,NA,TGTGCCAGCAGCACAGGGAATCAGCCCCAGCATTTT,CASSTGNQPQHF
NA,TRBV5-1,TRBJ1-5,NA,TGCGCCAGCAGCTTGGAAGGGACCAGCAGTCAGCCCCAGCATTTT,CASSLEGTSSQPQHF
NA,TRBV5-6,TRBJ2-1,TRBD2,TGTGCCAGCAGCTTTTACCTCGGGACTACCTATAATGAGCAGTTCTTC,CASSFYLGTTYNEQFF
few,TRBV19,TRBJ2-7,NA,TGTGCCACTAGGACAGCCCTGGACGAGCAGTACTTC,CATRTALDEQYF
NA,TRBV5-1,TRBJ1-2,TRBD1,TGCGCCAGCACCCTCCGTGCAGGGGGCGCAAGTGGCTACACCTTC,CASTLRAGGASGYTF
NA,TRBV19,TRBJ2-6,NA,TGTGCCAGTAGTATAACTGGGGCCAACGTCCTGACTTTC,CASSITGANVLTF
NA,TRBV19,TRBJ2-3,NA,TGTGCCAGTAGTATAGATGGCGGTAGCACAGATACGCAGTATTTT,CASSIDGGSTDTQYF
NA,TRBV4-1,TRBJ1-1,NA,TGCGCCAGCAGCCAAGTGCTGGGATTGAACACTGAAGCTTTCTTT,CASSQVLGLNTEAFF
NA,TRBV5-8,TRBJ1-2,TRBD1,TGTGCCAGCAGCTTTAGGACAGGGGGCGCAGGTCATGGCTACACCTTC,CASSFRTGGAGHGYTF
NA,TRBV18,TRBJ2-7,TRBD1,TGTGCCAGCTCACCTCCCGGGACAGACTACGAGCAGTACTTC,CASSPPGTDYEQYF
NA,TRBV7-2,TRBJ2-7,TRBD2,TGTGCCAGCAGCCGACGGACTAGCACCTACGAGCAGTACTTC,CASSRRTSTYEQYF
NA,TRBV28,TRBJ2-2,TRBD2,TGTGCCAGCAGTACGCGGACTAGCGTGAGCGGGGAGCTGTTTTTT,CASSTRTSVSGELFF
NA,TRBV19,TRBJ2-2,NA,TGTGCCAGTAGTATAGATCGGGGTAGCGCCGGGGAGCTGTTTTTT,CASSIDRGSAGELFF
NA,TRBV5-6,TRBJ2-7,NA,TGTGCCAGCAGCGGGAGGTCCCTAGCGAGCGACGAGCAGTACTTC,CASSGRSLASDEQYF
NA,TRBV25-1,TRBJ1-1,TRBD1,TGTGCCAGCAGTGCCTCGACAGGGGAAGTTTTTGAAGCTTTCTTT,CASSASTGEVFEAFF
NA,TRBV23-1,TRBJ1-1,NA,TGCGCCAGCAGTCTCGGGAATCCGAACACTGAAGCTTTCTTT,CASSLGNPNTEAFF
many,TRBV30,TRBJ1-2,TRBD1,TGTGCCTGTAACCGGGACAGCGGATATGGCTACACCTTC,CACNRDSGYGYTF
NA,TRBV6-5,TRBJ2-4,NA,TGTGCCAGCAGTTCGACCTCCCGGAATATTCAGTACTTC,CASSSTSRNIQYF
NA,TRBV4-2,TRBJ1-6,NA,TGTGCCAGCAGCCAAGATAAGGGTTCACCCCTCCACTTT,CASSQDKGSPLHF
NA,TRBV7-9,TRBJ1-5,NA,TGTGCCAGCAGCGGGGGGGGCAATCAGCCCCAGCATTTT,CASSGGGNQPQHF
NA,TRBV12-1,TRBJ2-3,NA,TGTGCCAGCAGCTTTGGCCGACTGACTAGCGGGAGTGGGGGATTCTCCCCGGAAGATACGCAGTATTTT,CASSFGRLTSGSGGFSPEDTQYF
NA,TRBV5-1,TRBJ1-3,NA,TGCGCCAGCAGCAGCGGACAGCCGGGGGGAAACACCATATATTTT,CASSSGQPGGNTIYF